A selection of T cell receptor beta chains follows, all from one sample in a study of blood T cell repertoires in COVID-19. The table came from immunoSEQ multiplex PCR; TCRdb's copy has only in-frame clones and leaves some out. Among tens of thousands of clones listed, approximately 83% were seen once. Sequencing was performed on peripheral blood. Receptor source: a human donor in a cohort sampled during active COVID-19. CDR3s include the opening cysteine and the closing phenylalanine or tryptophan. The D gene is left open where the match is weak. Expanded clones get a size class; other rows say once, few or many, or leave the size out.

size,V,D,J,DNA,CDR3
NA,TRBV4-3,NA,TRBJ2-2,TGCGCCAGCAGCCAAGCATCCCTGGCGGGCAGCACCGGGGAGCTGTTTTTT,CASSQASLAGSTGELFF
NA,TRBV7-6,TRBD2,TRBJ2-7,TGTGCCAGCAGCTTAGCTGGACTAGCCGAGTACGAGCAGTACTTC,CASSLAGLAEYEQYF
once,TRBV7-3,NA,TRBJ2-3,TGTGCCAGCAGCTTTATACAGCCCACAGATACGCAGTATTTT,CASSFIQPTDTQYF
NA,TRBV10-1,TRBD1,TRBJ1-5,TGCGCCAGCAGTGACCGGACAGGGCATCAGCCCCAGCATTTT,CASSDRTGHQPQHF
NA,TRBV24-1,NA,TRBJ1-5,TGTGCCACCAGTGAAGGGGGACCCGGTGGACAGCCCCAGCATTTT,CATSEGGPGGQPQHF
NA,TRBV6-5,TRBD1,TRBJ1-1,TGTGCCAGCAGTTTGACAGGGGGCGAAACTGAAGCTTTCTTT,CASSLTGGETEAFF
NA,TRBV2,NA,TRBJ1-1,TGTGCCAGCAGTGAAGGCCGAGGAGCGTTGGCTGAAGCTTTCTTT,CASSEGRGALAEAFF
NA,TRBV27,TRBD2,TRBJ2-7,TGTGCCAGCACTTCGAGCGGGACTAGCGGGATTAACGAGCAGTACTTC,CASTSSGTSGINEQYF
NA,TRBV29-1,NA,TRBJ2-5,TGCAGCGTTGAAGTTTGGGTTTCTCGGGGAGAGACCCAGTACTTC,CSVEVWVSRGETQYF
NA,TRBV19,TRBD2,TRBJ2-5,TGTGCCAGTAGTGCCCCGGGACTAGCGGGGACCCAGTACTTC,CASSAPGLAGTQYF
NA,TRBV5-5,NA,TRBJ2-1,TGTGCCAGCAGCCCAACACGGAGCTCCTACAATGAGCAGTTCTTC,CASSPTRSSYNEQFF
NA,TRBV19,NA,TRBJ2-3,TGTGCCAGTAAAATAGCGCATAGCACAGATACGCAGTATTTT,CASKIAHSTDTQYF
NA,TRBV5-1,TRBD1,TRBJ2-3,TGCGCCAGCAGCCGGGCCTCAGGGGGCTTTAGCACAGATACGCAGTATTTT,CASSRASGGFSTDTQYF
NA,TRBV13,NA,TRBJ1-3,TGTGCCAGCAGCTTACAGGGAAGAAACACCATATATTTT,CASSLQGRNTIYF
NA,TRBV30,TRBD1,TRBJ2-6,TGTGCCTGGAGTCCCCAGGGGGTCGGGGCCAACGTCCTGACTTTC,CAWSPQGVGANVLTF